This T cell receptor beta chain was recorded in a study of T cell repertoires in cytomegalovirus infection. The wider study: Public TCR beta signature analysis indicated the presence of both CMV infection and matching HLA type.

Study-wide points: Identification of carriers of CMV plus the relevant HLA was performed using cumulative public TCR beta family frequency.

Only a few counts were recorded for this clonotype. Its cognate antigen is unknown. TCRdb independently ran MiXCR on the reads; one entry per CDR3 protein. The data show a few hundred thousand distinct CDR3 sequences, with 17% seen just once and 9.5% to 15% held by the top ten. The sample comprised PBMCs. The TCR originated in a human donor in good health (CMV status not recorded). Some clones in this sample may be carry-over from other donors' samples.

CDR3 DNA: TGTGCCAGCAGCCGCCGGATTTCAGAGACCCAGTACTTC. Its protein is CASSRRISETQYF. The V and J genes are TRBV28 and TRBJ2-5; D gene unclear. Trimming shortened V by 6 bases and J by 4 bases, and 12 bases separated the two germline ends. The CDR3 contains 13 residues. Germline lookup yields CDR1 MDHEN and CDR2 SYDVKM.